What follows describes a single T cell receptor beta chain. This sample is part of a study of blood T cell repertoires in COVID-19. About the study: Samples came from the United States, Italy and Spain, spanning acute and convalescent COVID-19. PBMCs, B-cell-depleted T cells, or T cells were the source of the cDNA or gDNA that made up the material.

V was clipped by 4 bases and J by 7 bases; unmatched bases: 11. The CDR3 spans 15 residues. Germline V gene lookup returns CDR1 MDHEN and CDR2 SYDVKM. Per the original methods: For nucleated cells, counts were estimated from reference gene primer amplification. Here immunoSEQ multiplex PCR was the method, and the copy in TCRdb shows in-frame clones only, minus some. That table gives V, J and clone size, and the DNA gave D and trimming. Of tens of thousands of clones in the sample, 85% were seen once. This TCR derives from a human donor in a cohort sampled during active COVID-19. The rearrangement joins TRBV28 to TRBJ2-7, with 9 positions matching TRBD1. The sample consisted of peripheral blood. The CDR3 is CASSSEQGASGEQYF. The CDR3 bases are TGTGCCAGCAGTTCAGAACAGGGGGCGTCGGGGGAGCAGTACTTC.